One and the same sample provided the 15 T cell receptor beta chains below, sequenced in a study of vaccination and CD4 T cells after COVID-19. Their target antigens are unknown. Scientists ran DNA taken from cultured CD4+ T cells through the Oncomine TCR Beta short-read assay for sequencing. Using its own MiXCR run on the PCR reads, TCRdb lists one record per CDR3 protein. The sample lists 7,000 or so distinct CDR3 sequences, 35% occurring once. The treatment here: approximately nine-day PBMC culture with coronavirus spike peptide pools or control peptides (ViraFEST assay). These CD4+ T cells came from an unexposed donor, sampled before the COVID-19 pandemic (2011-2018). Sequenced sample: CD4+ T cells from blood, cultured in vitro. All receptors come from a human donor in good health.

There are a few counts of this clonotype. This chain joins TRBV20-1 and TRBJ1-2; D is undetermined. The germline gives CDR1 DFQATT, CDR2 SNEGSKA (reference sequence). V was clipped by 0 bases and J by 8 bases, with 16 bases between them. The CDR3 runs 14 residues. CDR3 sequence (DNA): TGCAGTGCTAGAGATACGGTGCTTCCCGGGGGCTACACCTTC. This gives the protein CSARDTVLPGGYTF.

This clonotype came up a few times. The V call is TRBV4-2, the J call TRBJ1-5; D is uncertain. The CDR3 is 16 amino acids. The germline V and J ends were trimmed by 6 bases and 0 bases, with 15 bases remaining between them. CDR1 and CDR2 from the germline V gene are LGHNA and YNFKEQ. The CDR3 nucleotides are TGTGCCAGCAGTCCACAAGAGGGTTTTAGCAATCAGCCCCAGCATTTT. Translating it yields CASSPQEGFSNQPQHF.

This sequence joins TRBV29-1 and TRBJ1-1; the D is unclear. Germline V gene sequence: CDR1 SQVTM, CDR2 ANQGSEA. V dropped 1 base and J dropped 5 bases, with 14 bases sitting between them. The CDR3 length is 14 residues. CDR3 loop: CSVEGGATRTEAFF. CDR3 DNA sequence: TGCAGCGTTGAAGGAGGAGCGACCCGAACTGAAGCTTTCTTT. Full variable domain (rest looked up from reference TRBV29-1 and TRBJ1-1): SAVISQKPSRDICQRGTSLTIQCQVDSQVTMMFWYRQQPGQSLTLIATANQGSEATYESGFVIDKFPISRPNLTFSTLTVSNMSPEDSSIYLCSVEGGATRTEAFFGQGTRLTVV.

This clonotype was picked up a small number of times. The chain recombines TRBV29-1 with TRBJ1-1, with D unresolved. Trimming shortened V by 4 bases and J by 5 bases, and 17 bases separated the two germline ends. The CDR3 has 14 residues. Germline-derived CDR1 and CDR2 are SQVTM and ANQGSEA. CDR3 DNA: TGCAGCGTTGTCAGTGTGGGTCGTCGGACTGAAGCTTTCTTT. It yields the protein CSVVSVGRRTEAFF. Together with reference TRBV29-1 and TRBJ1-1, the CDR3 gives the full variable domain: SAVISQKPSRDICQRGTSLTIQCQVDSQVTMMFWYRQQPGQSLTLIATANQGSEATYESGFVIDKFPISRPNLTFSTLTVSNMSPEDSSIYLCSVVSVGRRTEAFFGQGTRLTVV.

This clonotype was detected only a few times. The gene calls are TRBV6-4 and TRBJ2-2, with unresolved D. V was shortened by 2 bases and J by 3 bases, with 4 bases between the two germline ends. The CDR3 covers 13 residues. The germline V gene has CDR1 MRHNA and CDR2 SNTAGT. The CDR3 protein is CASSDGDTGELFF. CDR3 nucleotides: TGTGCCAGCAGTGACGGGGACACCGGGGAGCTGTTTTTT.

By share of the sample, this clonotype is large (0.1 to 1%). The chain has TRBV6-1 and TRBJ1-6; D perhaps matches TRBD1 (5 bases). The V gene lost 6 bases and the J gene lost 6 bases, with 9 bases spanning the gap. CDR1 MNHNS and CDR2 SASEGT come from the germline V gene. This CDR3 comprises 13 residues. The CDR3 nucleotides read TGTGCCAGCAGCCAGGGCGGTAATTCACCCCTCCACTTT. It specifies CASSQGGNSPLHF.

The chain combines TRBV10-3 with TRBJ2-3; D is undetermined. The CDR3 runs to 14 residues. Between the trimmed V and J ends, which lost 10 bases and 7 bases, there was a span of 21 bases. Germline V gene data show CDR1 as ENHRY and CDR2 as SYGVKD. The CDR3: CATEPSEDRNTQYF. CDR3 coding DNA: TGTGCCACTGAGCCCTCCGAGGACCGGAATACGCAGTATTTT.

The chain combines TRBV6-1 with TRBJ1-1; TRBD1 might be the D (5 bases). The CDR3 covers 16 residues. Germline assignment: CDR1 MNHNS and CDR2 SASEGT. V shed 6 bases and J shed 2 bases, with 19 bases lying between them. The CDR3 nucleotides read TGTGCCAGCAGAGCACCGGGACTCCTAATTAACACTGAAGCTTTCTTT. Its translation is CASRAPGLLINTEAFF.

The V and J genes are TRBV7-2 and TRBJ1-2; D not resolved. V dropped 3 bases and J dropped 8 bases, with 13 bases sitting between them. The CDR3 runs to 13 residues. Germline-derived CDR1 and CDR2 are SGHTA and FQGNSA. The CDR3 bases are TGTGCCAGCAGCTTCGGCCCACCCGGGGGCTACACCTTC. Protein: CASSFGPPGGYTF. Full variable domain (rest looked up from reference TRBV7-2 and TRBJ1-2): GAGVSQSPSNKVTEKGKDVELRCDPISGHTALYWYRQSLGQGLEFLIYFQGNSAPDKSGLPSDRFSAERTGGSVSTLTIQRTQQEDSAVYLCASSFGPPGGYTFGSGTRLTVV.

This rearrangement joins TRBV20-1 to TRBJ2-1; 9 nucleotides match TRBD1. V was clipped by 6 bases and J by 9 bases; unmatched bases: 12. The CDR3 contains 14 residues. Germline V gene lookup returns CDR1 DFQATT and CDR2 SNEGSKA (reference sequence). CDR3 coding DNA: TGCAGTGCCGACAGGGGGGCGGCGTCGGCTGAGCAGTTCTTC. Translating gives CSADRGAASAEQFF.

The chain has TRBV5-1 and TRBJ2-5, with D unclear. The CDR3 is 13 amino acids. Per the germline V gene, CDR1 is SGHRS and CDR2 is YFSETQ. The V end lost 4 bases, the J end lost 1 base, and 8 bases lay between the germline ends. Written as DNA, the CDR3 is TGCGCCAGCAGCCGATTCTCCCAAGAGACCCAGTACTTC. Its translation: CASSRFSQETQYF.

The chain joins TRBV2 to TRBJ2-1; D is unclear. Germline V CDR1 and CDR2: SNHLY, FYNNEI. CDR3 length: 14 residues. Trimming removed 7 bases at V and 3 bases at J, with 13 bases between. CDR3 protein: CASTGRINYNEQFF. CDR3 sequence (DNA): TGTGCCAGCACCGGTCGGATAAACTACAATGAGCAGTTCTTC.

This clonotype has only a few counts. V and J are TRBV19 and TRBJ1-6; D remains ambiguous. The V and J ends lost 10 bases and 4 bases respectively, with 11 bases between them. Germline V gene sequence: CDR1 LNHDA, CDR2 SQIVND (reference sequence). The CDR3 loop spans 13 amino acids. The CDR3 sequence: CATLRDYNSPLHF. The CDR3 coding sequence is TGTGCCACACTACGGGATTATAATTCACCCCTCCACTTT.

The chain has TRBV6-4 and TRBJ2-3, with 12 bases lining up with TRBD2. V lost 3 bases and J lost 4; bases outside the gene matches: 2. Looked up from germline, CDR1 is MRHNA and CDR2 is SNTAGT. The CDR3 is made up of 15 amino acids. CDR3 DNA sequence: TGTGCCAGCAGTGAATCTAGCGGGGGGGCAGATACGCAGTATTTT. It is translated as CASSESSGGADTQYF.

The chain carries TRBV5-6 and TRBJ1-1; no clear D gene. Germline lookup yields CDR1 SGHDT and CDR2 YYEEEE. The V gene lost 4 bases and the J gene lost 2 bases, with 12 bases spanning the gap. The length of the CDR3 is 14 residues. The CDR3 here is CASSLPAVNTEAFF. CDR3 DNA sequence: TGTGCCAGCAGCCTTCCGGCAGTCAACACTGAAGCTTTCTTT.